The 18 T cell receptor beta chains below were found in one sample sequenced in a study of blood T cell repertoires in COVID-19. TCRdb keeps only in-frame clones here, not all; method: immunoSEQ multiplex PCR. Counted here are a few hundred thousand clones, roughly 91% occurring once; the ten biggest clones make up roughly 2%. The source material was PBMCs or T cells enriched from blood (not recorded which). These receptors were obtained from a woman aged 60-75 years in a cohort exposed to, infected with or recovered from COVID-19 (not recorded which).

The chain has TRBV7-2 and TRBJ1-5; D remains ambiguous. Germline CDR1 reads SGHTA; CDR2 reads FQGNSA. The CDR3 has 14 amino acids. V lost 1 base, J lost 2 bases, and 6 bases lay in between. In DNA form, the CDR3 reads TGTGCCAGCAGCTTAGGGGCAGGCAATCAGCCCCAGCATTTT. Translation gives CASSLGAGNQPQHF.

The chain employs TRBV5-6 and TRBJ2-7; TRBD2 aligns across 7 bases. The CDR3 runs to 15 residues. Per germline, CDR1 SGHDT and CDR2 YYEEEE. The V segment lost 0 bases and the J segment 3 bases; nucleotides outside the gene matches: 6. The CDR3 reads CASSLERRESYEQYF. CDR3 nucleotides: TGTGCCAGCAGCTTGGAACGGCGGGAGAGCTACGAGCAGTACTTC.

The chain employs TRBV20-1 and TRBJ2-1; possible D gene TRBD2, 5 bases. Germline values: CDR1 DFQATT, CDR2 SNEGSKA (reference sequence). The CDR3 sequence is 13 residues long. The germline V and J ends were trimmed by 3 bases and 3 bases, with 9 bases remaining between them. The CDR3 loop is CSASARDYNEQFF. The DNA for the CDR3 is TGCAGTGCTAGTGCCCGGGACTACAATGAGCAGTTCTTC.

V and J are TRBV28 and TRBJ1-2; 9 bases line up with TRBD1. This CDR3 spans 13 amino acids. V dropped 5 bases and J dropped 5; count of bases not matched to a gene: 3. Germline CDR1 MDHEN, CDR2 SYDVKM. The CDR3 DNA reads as TGTGCCAGCAGTGGGACAGGGAGATATGGCTACACCTTC. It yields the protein CASSGTGRYGYTF.

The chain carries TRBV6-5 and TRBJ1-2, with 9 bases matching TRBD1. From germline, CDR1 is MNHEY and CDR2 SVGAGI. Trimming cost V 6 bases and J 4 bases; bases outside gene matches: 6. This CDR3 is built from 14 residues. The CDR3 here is CASSLDRGGYGYTF. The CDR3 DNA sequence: TGTGCCAGCAGCCTGGACAGGGGCGGCTATGGCTACACCTTC.

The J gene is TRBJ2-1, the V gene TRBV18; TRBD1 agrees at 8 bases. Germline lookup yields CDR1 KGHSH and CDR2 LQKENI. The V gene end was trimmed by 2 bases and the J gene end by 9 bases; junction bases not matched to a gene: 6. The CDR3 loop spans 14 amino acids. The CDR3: CASSPAGGSSEQFF. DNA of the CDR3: TGTGCCAGCTCACCAGCAGGGGGCTCGAGTGAGCAGTTCTTC.

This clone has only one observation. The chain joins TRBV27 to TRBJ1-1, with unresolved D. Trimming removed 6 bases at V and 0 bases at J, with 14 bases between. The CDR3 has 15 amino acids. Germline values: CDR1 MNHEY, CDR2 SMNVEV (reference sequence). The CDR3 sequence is CASSLTVELNTEAFF. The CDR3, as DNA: TGTGCCAGCAGCCTAACAGTGGAATTGAACACTGAAGCTTTCTTT.

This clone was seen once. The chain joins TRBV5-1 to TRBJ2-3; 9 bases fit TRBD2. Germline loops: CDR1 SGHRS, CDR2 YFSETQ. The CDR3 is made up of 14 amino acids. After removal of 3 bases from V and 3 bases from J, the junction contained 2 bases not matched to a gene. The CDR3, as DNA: TGCGCCAGCAGCTCGGGACTAGCAACAGATACGCAGTATTTT. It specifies CASSSGLATDTQYF.

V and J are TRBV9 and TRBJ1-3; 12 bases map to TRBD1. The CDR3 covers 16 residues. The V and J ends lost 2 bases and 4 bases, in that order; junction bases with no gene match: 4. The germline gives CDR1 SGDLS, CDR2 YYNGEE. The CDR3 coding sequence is TGTGCCAGCAGCGTGGGGACAGGGGGCCAGGGAAACACCATATATTTT. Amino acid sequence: CASSVGTGGQGNTIYF.

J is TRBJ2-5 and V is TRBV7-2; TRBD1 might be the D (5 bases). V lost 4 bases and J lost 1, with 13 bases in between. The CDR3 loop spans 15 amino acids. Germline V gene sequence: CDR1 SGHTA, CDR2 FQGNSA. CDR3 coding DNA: TGTGCCAGCAGCTCTCAAGGACAAGTCCAAGAGACCCAGTACTTC. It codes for CASSSQGQVQETQYF.

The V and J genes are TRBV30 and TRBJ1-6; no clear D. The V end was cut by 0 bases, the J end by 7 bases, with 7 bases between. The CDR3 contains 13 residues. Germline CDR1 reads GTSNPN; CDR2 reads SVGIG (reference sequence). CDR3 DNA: TGTGCCTGGAGTGTATCGTCCAATTCACCCCTCCACTTT. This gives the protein CAWSVSSNSPLHF.

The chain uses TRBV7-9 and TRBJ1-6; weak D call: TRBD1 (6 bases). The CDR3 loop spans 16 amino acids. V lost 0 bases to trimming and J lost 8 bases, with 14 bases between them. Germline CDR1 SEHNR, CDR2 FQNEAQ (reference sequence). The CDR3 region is CASSLALQGTDSPLHF. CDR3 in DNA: TGTGCCAGCAGCTTAGCCCTACAGGGTACGGATTCACCCCTCCACTTT.

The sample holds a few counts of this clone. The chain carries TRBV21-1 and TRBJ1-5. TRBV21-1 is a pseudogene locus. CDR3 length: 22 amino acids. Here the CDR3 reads CASSRGNFCRTGGPCSNQPQHF. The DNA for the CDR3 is TGTGCCAGCAGCCGGGGGAATTTTTGCCGGACCGGGGGGCCGTGTAGCAATCAGCCCCAGCATTTT.

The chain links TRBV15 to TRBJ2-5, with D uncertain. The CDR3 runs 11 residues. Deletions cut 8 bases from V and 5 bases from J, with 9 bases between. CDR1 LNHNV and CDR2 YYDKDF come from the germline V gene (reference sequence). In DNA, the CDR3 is TGTGCCACCCAGAAGGAGGAGACCCAGTACTTC. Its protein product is CATQKEETQYF.

The CDR3 region has the DNA TGTGCCAGCAGCTTAAAGGGGCGGGAGCAGTACTTC. It specifies CASSLKGREQYF. V is TRBV7-3 and J is TRBJ2-7; a possible D gene is TRBD1 (5 bases). Trimming removed 1 base from V and 7 bases from J, with 8 bases in between. The CDR3 loop spans 12 amino acids. Germline values: CDR1 SGHTA, CDR2 FQGTGA.

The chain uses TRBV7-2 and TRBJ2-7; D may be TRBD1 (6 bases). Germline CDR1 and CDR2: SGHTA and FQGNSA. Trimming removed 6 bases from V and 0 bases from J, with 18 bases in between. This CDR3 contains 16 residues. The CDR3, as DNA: TGTGCCAGCAGTCCTGCAGGGGTGAGGAGCTCCTACGAGCAGTACTTC. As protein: CASSPAGVRSSYEQYF.

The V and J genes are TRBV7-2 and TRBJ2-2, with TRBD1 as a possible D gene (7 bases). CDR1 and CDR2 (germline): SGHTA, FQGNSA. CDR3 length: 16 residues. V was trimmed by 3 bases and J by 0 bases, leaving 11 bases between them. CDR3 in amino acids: CASSFAGTANTGELFF. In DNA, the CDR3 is TGTGCCAGCAGCTTCGCGGGGACAGCGAACACCGGGGAGCTGTTTTTT.

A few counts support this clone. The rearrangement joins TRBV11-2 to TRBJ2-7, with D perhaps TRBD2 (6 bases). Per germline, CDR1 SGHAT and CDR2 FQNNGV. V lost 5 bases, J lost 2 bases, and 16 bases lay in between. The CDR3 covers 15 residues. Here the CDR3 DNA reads TGTGCCAGCAGCGTTGAGGGGAGGTCAACCTACGAGCAGTACTTC. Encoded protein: CASSVEGRSTYEQYF.